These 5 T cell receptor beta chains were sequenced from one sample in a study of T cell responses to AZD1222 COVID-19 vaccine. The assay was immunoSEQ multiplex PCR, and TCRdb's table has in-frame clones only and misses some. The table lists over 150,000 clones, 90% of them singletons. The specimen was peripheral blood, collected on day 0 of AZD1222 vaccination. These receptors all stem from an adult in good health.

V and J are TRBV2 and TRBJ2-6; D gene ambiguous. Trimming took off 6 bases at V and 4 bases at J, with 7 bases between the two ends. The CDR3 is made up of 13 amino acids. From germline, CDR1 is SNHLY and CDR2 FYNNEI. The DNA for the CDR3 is TGTGCCAGCAGGAACGTCGGGGCCAACGTCCTGACTTTC. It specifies CASRNVGANVLTF.

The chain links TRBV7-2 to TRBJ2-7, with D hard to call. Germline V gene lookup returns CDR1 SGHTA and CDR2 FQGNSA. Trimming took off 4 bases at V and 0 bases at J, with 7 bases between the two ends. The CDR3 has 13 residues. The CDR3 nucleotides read TGTGCCAGCAGCTCCGCGCGCTCCTACGAGCAGTACTTC. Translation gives CASSSARSYEQYF.

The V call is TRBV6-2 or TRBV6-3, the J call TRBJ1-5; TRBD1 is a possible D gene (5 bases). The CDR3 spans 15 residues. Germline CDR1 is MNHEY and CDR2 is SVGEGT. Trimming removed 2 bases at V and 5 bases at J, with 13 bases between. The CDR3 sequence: CASSYHQAGDQPQHF. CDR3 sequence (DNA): TGTGCCAGCAGTTACCACCAGGCGGGGGATCAGCCCCAGCATTTT.

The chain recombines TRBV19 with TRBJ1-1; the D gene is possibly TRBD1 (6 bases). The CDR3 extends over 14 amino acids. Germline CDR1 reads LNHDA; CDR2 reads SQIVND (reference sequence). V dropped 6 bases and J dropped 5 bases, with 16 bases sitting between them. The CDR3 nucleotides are TGTGCCAGTAGAAACAGGGAACAAGGAACTGAAGCTTTCTTT. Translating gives CASRNREQGTEAFF.

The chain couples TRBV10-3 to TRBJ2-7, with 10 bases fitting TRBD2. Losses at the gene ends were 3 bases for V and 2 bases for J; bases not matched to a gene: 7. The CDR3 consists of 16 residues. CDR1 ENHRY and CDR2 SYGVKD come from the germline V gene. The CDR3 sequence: CAISEGSGGAAYEQYF. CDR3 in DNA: TGTGCCATCAGTGAAGGGAGCGGGGGGGCCGCCTACGAGCAGTACTTC.